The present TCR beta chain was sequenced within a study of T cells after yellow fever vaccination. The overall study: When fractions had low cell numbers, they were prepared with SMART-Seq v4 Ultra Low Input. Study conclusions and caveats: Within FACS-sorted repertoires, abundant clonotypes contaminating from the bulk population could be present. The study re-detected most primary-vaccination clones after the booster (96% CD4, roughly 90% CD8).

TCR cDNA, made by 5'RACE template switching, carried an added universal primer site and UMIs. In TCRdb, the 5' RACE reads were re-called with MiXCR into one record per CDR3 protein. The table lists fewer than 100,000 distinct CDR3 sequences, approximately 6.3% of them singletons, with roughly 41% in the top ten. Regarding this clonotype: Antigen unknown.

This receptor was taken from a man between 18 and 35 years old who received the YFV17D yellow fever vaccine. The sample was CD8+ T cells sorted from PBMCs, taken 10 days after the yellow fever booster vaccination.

The chain's CDR3 is CAISGQGSSTDTQYF. As DNA, the CDR3 is TGTGCCATCAGTGGACAGGGTTCTAGCACAGATACGCAGTATTTT. The chain employs TRBV10-3 and TRBJ2-3, with 7 nucleotides matching TRBD1. Germline V gene sequence: CDR1 ENHRY, CDR2 SYGVKD. The CDR3 spans 15 residues. The V segment lost 4 bases and the J segment 0 bases; nucleotides outside the gene matches: 4.